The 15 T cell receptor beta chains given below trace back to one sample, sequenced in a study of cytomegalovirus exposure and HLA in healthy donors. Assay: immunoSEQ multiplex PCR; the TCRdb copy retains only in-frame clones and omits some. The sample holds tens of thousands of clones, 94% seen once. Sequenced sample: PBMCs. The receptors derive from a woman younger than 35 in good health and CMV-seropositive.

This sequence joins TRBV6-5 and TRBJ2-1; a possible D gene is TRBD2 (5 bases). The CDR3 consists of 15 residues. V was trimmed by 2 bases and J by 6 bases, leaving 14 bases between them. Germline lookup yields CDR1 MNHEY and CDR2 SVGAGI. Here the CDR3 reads CASSYTGMGVNEQFF. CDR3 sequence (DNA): TGTGCCAGCAGTTACACCGGGATGGGCGTCAATGAGCAGTTCTTC.

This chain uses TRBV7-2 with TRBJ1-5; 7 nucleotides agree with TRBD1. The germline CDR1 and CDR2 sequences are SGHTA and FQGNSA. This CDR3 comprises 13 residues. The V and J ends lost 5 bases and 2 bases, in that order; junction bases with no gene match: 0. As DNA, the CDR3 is TGTGCCAGCAGCGACAGGGGCAATCAGCCCCAGCATTTT. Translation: CASSDRGNQPQHF.

The CDR3 nucleotides read TGCGCCACAAGACAAGGGGACATGATTAACTATGGCTACACCTTC. It codes for CATRQGDMINYGYTF. J is TRBJ1-2 and V is TRBV10-1; tentative D call: TRBD1 (6 bases). This CDR3 region has 15 residues. With 10 bases removed from V and 1 base from J, the gap between germline ends came to 19 bases. Per germline, CDR1 WNHNN and CDR2 SYGVQD (reference sequence).

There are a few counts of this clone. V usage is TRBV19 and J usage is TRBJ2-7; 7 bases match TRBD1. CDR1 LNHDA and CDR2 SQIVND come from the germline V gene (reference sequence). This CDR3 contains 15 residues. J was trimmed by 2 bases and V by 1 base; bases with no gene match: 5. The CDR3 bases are TGTGCCAGTAGTATAGGGACAGGAACTGCCTACGAGCAGTACTTC. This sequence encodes CASSIGTGTAYEQYF.

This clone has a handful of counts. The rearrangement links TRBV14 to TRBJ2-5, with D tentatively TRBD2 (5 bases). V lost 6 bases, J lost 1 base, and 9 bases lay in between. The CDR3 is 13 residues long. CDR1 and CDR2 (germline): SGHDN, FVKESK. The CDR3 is CASRIGIQETQYF. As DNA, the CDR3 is TGTGCCAGCAGAATCGGGATCCAAGAGACCCAGTACTTC.

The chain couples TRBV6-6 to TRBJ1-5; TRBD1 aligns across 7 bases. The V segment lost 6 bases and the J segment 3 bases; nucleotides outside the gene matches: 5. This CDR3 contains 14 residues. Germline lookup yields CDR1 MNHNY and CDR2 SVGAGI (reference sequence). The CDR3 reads CASREDRANQPQHF. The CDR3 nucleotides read TGTGCCAGCAGGGAAGACAGGGCCAATCAGCCCCAGCATTTT.

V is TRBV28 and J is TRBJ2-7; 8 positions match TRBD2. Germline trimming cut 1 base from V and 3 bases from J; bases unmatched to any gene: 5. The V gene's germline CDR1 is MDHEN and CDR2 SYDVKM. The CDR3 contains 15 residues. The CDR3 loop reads CASSLSSGLVYEQYF. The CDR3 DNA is TGTGCCAGCAGTTTATCCTCGGGACTAGTCTACGAGCAGTACTTC.

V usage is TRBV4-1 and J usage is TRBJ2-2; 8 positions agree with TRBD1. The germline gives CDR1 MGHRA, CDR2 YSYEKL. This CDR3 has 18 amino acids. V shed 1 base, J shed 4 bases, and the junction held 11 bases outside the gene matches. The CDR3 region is CASSQVAGLGQGTGELFF. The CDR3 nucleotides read TGCGCCAGCAGCCAAGTCGCAGGCTTAGGACAGGGCACCGGGGAGCTGTTTTTT.

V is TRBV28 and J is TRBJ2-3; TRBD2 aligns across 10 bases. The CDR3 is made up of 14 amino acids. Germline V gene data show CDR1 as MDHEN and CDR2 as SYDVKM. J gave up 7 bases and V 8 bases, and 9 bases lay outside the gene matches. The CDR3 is CASHQAGGLYTQYF. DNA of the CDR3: TGTGCCAGCCATCAAGCGGGGGGGTTGTATACGCAGTATTTT.

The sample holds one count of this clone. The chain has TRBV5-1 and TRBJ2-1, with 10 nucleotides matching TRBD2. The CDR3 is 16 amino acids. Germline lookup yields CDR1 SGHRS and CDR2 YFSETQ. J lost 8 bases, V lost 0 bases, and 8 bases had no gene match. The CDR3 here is CASSLGLAGAQDEQFF. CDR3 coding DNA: TGCGCCAGCAGCTTGGGCCTAGCGGGAGCTCAGGATGAGCAGTTCTTC.

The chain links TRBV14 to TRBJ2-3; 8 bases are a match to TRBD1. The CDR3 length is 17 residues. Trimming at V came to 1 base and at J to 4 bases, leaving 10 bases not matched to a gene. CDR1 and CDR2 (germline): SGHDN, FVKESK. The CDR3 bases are TGTGCCAGCAGCCAAGCGAACAGGGGGGCTAGCGCAGATACGCAGTATTTT. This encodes CASSQANRGASADTQYF.

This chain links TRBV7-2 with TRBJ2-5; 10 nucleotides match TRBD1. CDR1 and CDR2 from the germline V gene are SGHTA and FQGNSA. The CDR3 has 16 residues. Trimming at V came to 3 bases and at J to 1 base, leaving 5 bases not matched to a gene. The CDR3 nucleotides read TGTGCCAGCAGCTTCTCCGGGACAGGGGTCCAAGAGACCCAGTACTTC. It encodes CASSFSGTGVQETQYF.

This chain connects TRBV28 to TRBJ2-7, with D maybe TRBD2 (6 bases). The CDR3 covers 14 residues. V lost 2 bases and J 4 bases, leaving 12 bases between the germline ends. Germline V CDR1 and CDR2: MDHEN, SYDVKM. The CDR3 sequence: CASSLDGSWYEQYF. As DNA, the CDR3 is TGTGCCAGCAGTTTAGACGGGAGTTGGTACGAGCAGTACTTC. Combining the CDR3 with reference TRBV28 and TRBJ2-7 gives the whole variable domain DVKVTQSSRYLVKRTGEKVFLECVQDMDHENMFWYRQDPGLGLRLIYFSYDVKMKEKGDIPEGYSVSREKKERFSLILESASTNQTSMYLCASSLDGSWYEQYFGPGTRLTVT.

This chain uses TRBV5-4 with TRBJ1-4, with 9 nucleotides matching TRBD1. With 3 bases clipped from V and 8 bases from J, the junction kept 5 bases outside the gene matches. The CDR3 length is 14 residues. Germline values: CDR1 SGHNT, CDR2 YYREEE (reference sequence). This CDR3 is CASSSQGAGEKLFF. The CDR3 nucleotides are TGTGCCAGCAGCTCACAGGGGGCGGGAGAAAAACTGTTTTTT.

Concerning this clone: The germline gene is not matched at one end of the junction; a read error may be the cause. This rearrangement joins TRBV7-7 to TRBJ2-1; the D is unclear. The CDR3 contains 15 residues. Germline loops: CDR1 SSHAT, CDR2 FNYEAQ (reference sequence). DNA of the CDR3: TGTGCTAGCAGCTTATCGACTGCCAAGTACAATGAGCAGTTCTTC. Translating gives CASSLSTAKYNEQFF.